This entry lists 20 T cell receptor beta chains sequenced from one sample in a study of cytomegalovirus exposure and HLA in healthy donors. The PCR was carried out with 60 Vbeta primers and 13 Jbeta primers. Assay used: immunoSEQ multiplex PCR; TCRdb lists only in-frame clones, some missing. The table records roughly 100,000 clones, roughly 15% of them present only once. Material: PBMCs. The origin of the receptors is a female donor in good health and CMV-seronegative.

A few counts support this clone. DNA of the CDR3: TGTGCCAGCAGCTCCCCGAATACAGGGGAAGGCGAGCAGTACTTC. The encoded protein is CASSSPNTGEGEQYF. The rearrangement joins TRBV7-9 to TRBJ2-7; 7 positions agree with TRBD1. Germline V CDR1 and CDR2: SEHNR, FQNEAQ (reference sequence). V gave up 4 bases and J gave up 6 bases; unmatched junction bases: 12. CDR3 length equals 15 residues.

In this sample, this clone turned up a few times. This chain joins TRBV19 and TRBJ1-5, with 7 bases identical to TRBD1. The germline V gene has CDR1 LNHDA and CDR2 SQIVND (reference sequence). The CDR3 runs to 15 residues. V lost 5 bases, J lost 2 bases, and 6 bases stayed unmatched. CDR3 residues: CASSQLGTGNQPQHF. The CDR3 coding sequence is TGTGCCAGTAGTCAGCTCGGGACAGGCAATCAGCCCCAGCATTTT. The variable domain in full, completed from reference TRBV19 and TRBJ1-5, reads DGGITQSPKYLFRKEGQNVTLSCEQNLNHDAMYWYRQDPGQGLRLIYYSQIVNDFQKGDIAEGYSVSREKKESFPLTVTSAQKNPTAFYLCASSQLGTGNQPQHFGDGTRLSIL.

The chain couples TRBV5-1 to TRBJ2-7; 9 bases are a match to TRBD1. Germline V CDR1 and CDR2: SGHRS, YFSETQ. There are 15 residues in the CDR3. Trimming at V came to 5 bases and at J to 3 bases, leaving 9 bases not matched to a gene. In nucleotides, the CDR3 is TGCGCCAGCAGACTTCTGGGACAGGGTTACTACGAGCAGTACTTC. Its translation is CASRLLGQGYYEQYF.

The chain uses TRBV7-6 and TRBJ1-2; possibly TRBD1 for D (6 bases). The germline CDR1 and CDR2 sequences are SGHVS and FNYEAQ. The CDR3 has 15 residues. Deletions cut 1 base from V and 7 bases from J, with 16 bases between. CDR3 DNA sequence: TGTGCCAGCAGCTTAGGGTCTCAGGGGCAGGTTGGCTACACCTTC. Translated, it gives CASSLGSQGQVGYTF.

This chain connects TRBV4-3 to TRBJ2-1, with 11 positions matching TRBD2. V was clipped by 1 base and J by 4 bases; unmatched bases: 6. This CDR3 comprises 17 residues. The V gene's germline CDR1 is LGHNA and CDR2 YSLEER. The CDR3 sequence: CASSQGVGTSGYNEQFF. The CDR3 bases are TGCGCCAGCAGCCAAGGGGTTGGGACTAGCGGATACAATGAGCAGTTCTTC.

This rearrangement joins TRBV7-2 to TRBJ2-1; 9 bases align to TRBD2. The germline V gene has CDR1 SGHTA and CDR2 FQGNSA. CDR3 length: 14 amino acids. The V gene end was trimmed by 11 bases and the J gene end by 8 bases; junction bases not matched to a gene: 13. The CDR3 nucleotides read TGTGCCGTTCTAAGTAGCGGGAGTATCGATGAGCAGTTCTTC. Protein sequence: CAVLSSGSIDEQFF.

As DNA, the CDR3 is TGTGCCAGCTCACAACAGGGGAATAACTATGGCTACACCTTC. Its protein product is CASSQQGNNYGYTF. J is TRBJ1-2 and V is TRBV18, with 7 bases fitting TRBD1. The CDR3 loop spans 14 amino acids. CDR1 KGHSH and CDR2 LQKENI come from the germline V gene. V lost 4 bases to trimming and J lost 1 base; unmatched junction nucleotides: 3.

This chain uses TRBV13 with TRBJ1-4, with 9 positions matching TRBD1. The CDR3 runs to 15 residues. Germline values: CDR1 PRHDT, CDR2 FYEKMQ (reference sequence). V lost 3 bases, J lost 5 bases, and 4 bases stayed unmatched. CDR3 amino acids: CASSLAGTGNEKLFF. In nucleotides, the CDR3 is TGTGCCAGCAGCTTGGCCGGGACAGGGAATGAAAAACTGTTTTTT.

This chain joins TRBV4-2 and TRBJ2-7; possibly TRBD1 for D (5 bases). V lost 0 bases to trimming and J lost 0 bases, with 9 bases between them. The CDR3 loop spans 15 amino acids. Germline assignment: CDR1 LGHNA and CDR2 YNFKEQ. The CDR3 DNA reads TGTGCCAGCAGCCAAGATCCAGGGCCCTCCTACGAGCAGTACTTC. Amino acids: CASSQDPGPSYEQYF.

V gene TRBV7-2 combines with J gene TRBJ2-3; TRBD2 might be the D (5 bases). Trimming removed 1 base at V and 5 bases at J, with 13 bases between. The length of the CDR3 is 15 residues. Germline V gene data show CDR1 as SGHTA and CDR2 as FQGNSA. This CDR3 reads CASSLDGSEGDTQYF. Here the CDR3 DNA reads TGTGCCAGCAGCTTAGATGGTAGCGAAGGAGATACGCAGTATTTT.

The chain joins TRBV2 to TRBJ1-1, with D uncertain. CDR3 length: 14 residues. The V and J ends lost 4 bases and 4 bases respectively, with 13 bases between them. Germline values: CDR1 SNHLY, CDR2 FYNNEI. This chain's CDR3 is CASSGYGGGTEAFF. In DNA form, the CDR3 reads TGTGCCAGCAGTGGTTACGGCGGAGGCACTGAAGCTTTCTTT. The full variable domain, with the rest looked up from reference TRBV2 and TRBJ1-1, is EPEVTQTPSHQVTQMGQEVILRCVPISNHLYFYWYRQILGQKVEFLVSFYNNEISEKSEIFDDQFSVERPDGSNFTLKIRSTKLEDSAMYFCASSGYGGGTEAFFGQGTRLTVV.

In regard to this clone: An end of the junction does not agree with germline; a read error may underlie this. The CDR3 loop is CASSSVPQGPYF. The CDR3 DNA reads TGTGCCAGCAGTTCAGTTCCCCAGGGCCCCTACTTT. This sequence joins TRBV6-5 and TRBJ1-1, with D perhaps TRBD1 (5 bases). The CDR3 sequence is 12 residues long. Germline lookup yields CDR1 MNHEY and CDR2 SVGAGI.

CDR3 in DNA: TGTGCCAGCTCACTCGACAGTGATAATTCACCCCTCCACTTT. This gives the protein CASSLDSDNSPLHF. This chain uses TRBV18 with TRBJ1-6; perhaps TRBD1 as D (5 bases). The V end lost 4 bases, the J end lost 5 bases, and 9 bases lay between the germline ends. CDR3 size: 14 residues. Germline V CDR1 and CDR2: KGHSH, LQKENI.

This clone was seen once. Sequence at one end of the junction differs from germline and may be a read error. The chain employs TRBV4-1 and TRBJ2-1, with a tentative D call TRBD1 (5 bases). Germline V gene sequence: CDR1 MGHRA, CDR2 YSYEKL. The CDR3 is made up of 14 amino acids. The CDR3, as DNA: TGCGCCAGCAGATCACGACAGCCCTACAATGAGCGGTTCTTC. This encodes CASRSRQPYNERFF.

The V gene is TRBV4-3, the J gene TRBJ2-3, with TRBD1 as a possible D gene (6 bases). Germline V CDR1 and CDR2: LGHNA, YSLEER. V was shortened by 1 base and J by 2 bases, with 13 bases between the two germline ends. The CDR3 is made up of 16 amino acids. The chain's CDR3 is CASSQVAGVTTDTQYF. The CDR3 nucleotides are TGCGCCAGCAGCCAAGTGGCAGGGGTGACCACAGATACGCAGTATTTT.

The chain has TRBV6-5 and TRBJ2-7; 8 nucleotides line up with TRBD1. Germline V gene sequence: CDR1 MNHEY, CDR2 SVGAGI. The CDR3 consists of 14 residues. With 9 bases clipped from V and 2 bases from J, the junction kept 9 bases outside the gene matches. The CDR3 spells CASKQRTGTYEQYF. CDR3 nucleotide sequence: TGTGCCAGTAAACAGAGGACAGGGACCTACGAGCAGTACTTC.

The rearrangement joins TRBV9 to TRBJ2-5; 8 bases match TRBD2. The CDR3 totals 15 residues. J gave up 1 base and V 2 bases, and 4 bases lay outside the gene matches. Germline V gives CDR1 SGDLS, CDR2 YYNGEE. CDR3 residues: CASSVLAGPQETQYF. The CDR3, as DNA: TGTGCCAGCAGCGTTTTAGCGGGACCCCAAGAGACCCAGTACTTC.

This chain joins TRBV28 and TRBJ1-5, with D possibly TRBD1 on 6 matching bases. V lost 6 bases to trimming and J lost 6 bases, with 12 bases between them. The germline V gene encodes CDR1 MDHEN and CDR2 SYDVKM. The CDR3 loop spans 13 amino acids. The CDR3 loop is CASRWGGGQPQHF. The DNA of the CDR3 is TGTGCCAGCAGATGGGGGGGCGGTCAGCCCCAGCATTTT.

In this sample, this clone turned up a few times. This rearrangement joins TRBV19 to TRBJ2-7; 11 bases fit TRBD1. With 3 bases clipped from V and 6 bases from J, the junction kept 4 bases outside the gene matches. Germline values: CDR1 LNHDA, CDR2 SQIVND (reference sequence). This CDR3 comprises 14 residues. This CDR3 reads CASSITGTGGEQYF. DNA of the CDR3: TGTGCCAGTAGTATTACCGGGACAGGGGGCGAGCAGTACTTC.

The chain is built from TRBV28 and TRBJ2-1; 11 nucleotides match TRBD2. Trimming removed 6 bases from V and 8 bases from J; junction bases left unmatched: 9. CDR1 and CDR2 (germline): MDHEN, SYDVKM. The CDR3 runs to 15 residues. The CDR3 DNA follows: TGTGCCAGCAGCCCACTAGCGGGAGTTAGTTATGAGCAGTTCTTC. Translating it yields CASSPLAGVSYEQFF.